One and the same sample provided the 27 T cell receptor beta chains below, sequenced in a study of CD8 T cells in Susac syndrome. Reverse transcription of roughly 0.5 to 1 ug RNA used random hexamers. TCRdb reprocessed the immunoSEQ multiplex PCR reads via MiXCR and lists one record per CDR3 protein. The sample holds about 200,000 distinct CDR3 sequences, 90% to 95% seen once. Sequenced material: CD8+ T cells from PBMCs. These TCRs come from a human donor with multiple sclerosis.

The chain recombines TRBV12-5 with TRBJ1-1; D is unclear. Germline V lookup: CDR1 LGHNT, CDR2 FRNRAP. The CDR3 sequence is 14 residues long. V dropped 7 bases and J dropped 0 bases, with 12 bases sitting between them. The CDR3 region has the DNA TGTGCTAGTGCTCCTTGGCCCATGAACACTGAAGCTTTCTTT. Protein sequence: CASAPWPMNTEAFF.

This sequence joins TRBV5-1 and TRBJ2-5; D is tentatively TRBD1 or TRBD2 (5 bases each). This CDR3 spans 14 amino acids. Trimming took 3 bases from V and 4 from J, leaving 13 bases between them. Germline V CDR1 and CDR2: SGHRS, YFSETQ. This CDR3 reads CASSSGTMPETQYF. The CDR3 nucleotides read TGCGCCAGCAGCTCCGGGACCATGCCAGAGACCCAGTACTTC.

The chain is built from TRBV27 and TRBJ2-1; 10 bases align to TRBD2. The CDR3 has 18 residues. Per the germline V gene, CDR1 is MNHEY and CDR2 is SMNVEV (reference sequence). The V segment lost 3 bases and the J segment 2 bases; nucleotides outside the gene matches: 10. As DNA, the CDR3 is TGTGCCAGCAGTTTCGGCTCTAGCGGGAGTCTTCCCTACAATGAGCAGTTCTTC. It yields the protein CASSFGSSGSLPYNEQFF.

V usage is TRBV6-5 and J usage is TRBJ1-1; D gene unclear. Trimming stripped 6 bases from V and 5 bases from J, with 19 bases between. The CDR3 sequence is 15 residues long. CDR1 MNHEY and CDR2 SVGAGI come from the germline V gene. The CDR3 region has the DNA TGTGCCAGCAGCCTCTCCACCCGTGGGCAGACTGAAGCTTTCTTT. Its protein product is CASSLSTRGQTEAFF.

This chain links TRBV11-2 with TRBJ1-1, with TRBD1 matching over 9 bases. J was trimmed by 5 bases and V by 3 bases; bases with no gene match: 7. CDR1 is SGHAT, CDR2 FQNNGV, per germline. The length of the CDR3 is 15 residues. The CDR3 DNA is TGTGCCAGCAGCTTGTCGGGACAGGGAGGTACTGAAGCTTTCTTT. Translated, it gives CASSLSGQGGTEAFF.

The V call is TRBV5-1, the J call TRBJ1-1; weak D call: TRBD1 (5 bases). CDR1 is SGHRS, CDR2 YFSETQ, per germline. This CDR3 is 14 amino acids long. The V and J ends lost 2 bases and 12 bases respectively, with 20 bases between them. CDR3: CASSFDSMGDQPFF. The CDR3 DNA follows: TGCGCCAGCAGCTTCGATTCAATGGGGGATCAGCCTTTCTTT.

This chain connects TRBV27 to TRBJ2-1; D ambiguous. The CDR3 has 15 amino acids. CDR1 and CDR2 (germline): MNHEY, SMNVEV (reference sequence). The germline V and J ends were trimmed by 3 bases and 4 bases, with 13 bases remaining between them. CDR3 sequence (DNA): TGTGCCAGCAGTTTCGGGCTGCGTATATACAATGAGCAGTTCTTC. It encodes CASSFGLRIYNEQFF.

V is TRBV19 and J is TRBJ2-7, with 8 bases identical to TRBD1. This CDR3 is built from 15 residues. Germline V gene data show CDR1 as LNHDA and CDR2 as SQIVND (reference sequence). V was clipped by 5 bases and J by 3 bases; unmatched bases: 9. CDR3 DNA sequence: TGTGCCAGTAGTTACGGACAGGGAGGTGGCTACGAGCAGTACTTC. Translating gives CASSYGQGGGYEQYF.

The rearrangement joins TRBV9 to TRBJ1-2; TRBD1 agrees at 7 bases. The germline V gene has CDR1 SGDLS and CDR2 YYNGEE. Trimming removed 4 bases from V and 1 base from J; junction bases left unmatched: 10. There are 16 residues in the CDR3. This CDR3 reads CASSLHSGQFNYGYTF. DNA for the CDR3: TGTGCCAGCAGCCTCCATTCGGGACAGTTTAACTATGGCTACACCTTC.

The gene calls are TRBV6-1 and TRBJ2-2; D unclear. Germline values: CDR1 MNHNS, CDR2 SASEGT. CDR3 length: 14 residues. The V gene lost 4 bases and the J gene lost 6 bases, with 12 bases spanning the gap. The CDR3 loop is CASSGARWAGELFF. CDR3 sequence (DNA): TGTGCCAGCAGTGGCGCGCGGTGGGCCGGGGAGCTGTTTTTT.

This chain uses TRBV9 with TRBJ2-2; 11 bases are a match to TRBD1. The CDR3 length is 16 residues. Per the germline V gene, CDR1 is SGDLS and CDR2 is YYNGEE. V was clipped by 4 bases and J by 2 bases; unmatched bases: 4. In DNA, the CDR3 is TGTGCCAGCAGCACCGGGACAGGGGGAAACACCGGGGAGCTGTTTTTT. This translates into CASSTGTGGNTGELFF.

V usage is TRBV11-1 and J usage is TRBJ1-2; no definite D call. There are 12 residues in the CDR3. Germline V gives CDR1 SGHAT, CDR2 FQDESV (reference sequence). Trimming removed 5 bases at V and 2 bases at J, with 6 bases between. This CDR3 is CASSLSNYGYTF. For the CDR3, the DNA is TGTGCCAGCAGCCTATCCAACTATGGCTACACCTTC.

The chain joins TRBV19 to TRBJ1-1; maybe TRBD1 (6 bases). This CDR3 region has 14 residues. V lost 4 bases to trimming and J lost 2 bases, with 11 bases between them. Per the germline V gene, CDR1 is LNHDA and CDR2 is SQIVND (reference sequence). CDR3 nucleotides: TGTGCCAGTAGTAAAACAGGGAGAAACACTGAAGCTTTCTTT. Amino acid sequence: CASSKTGRNTEAFF.

This clonotype was observed a few times. The V gene is TRBV12-3 or TRBV12-4, the J gene TRBJ2-2; D ambiguous. There are 10 residues in the CDR3. Trimming took 9 bases from V and 11 from J, leaving 10 bases between them. CDR3 sequence (DNA): TGTGCCAGTAGCTCTGGTGAGCTGTTTTTT. This codes for CASSSGELFF.

The chain links TRBV7-9 to TRBJ2-1, with 15 bases that match TRBD2. With V trimmed by 5 bases and J by 15 bases, 11 bases remained unmatched. The germline gives CDR1 SEHNR, CDR2 FQNEAQ (reference sequence). This CDR3 contains 15 residues. CDR3 sequence (DNA): TGTGCCAGCAGCCCCGGGACTAGCGGGGGGACCCCAACGTTCTTC. It is translated as CASSPGTSGGTPTFF. Variable domain in full (rest from reference TRBV7-9 and TRBJ2-1): DTGVSQNPRHKITKRGQNVTFRCDPISEHNRLYWYRQTLGQGPEFLTYFQNEAQLEKSRLLSDRFSAERPKGSFSTLEIQRTEQGDSAMYLCASSPGTSGGTPTFFGPGTRLTVL.

This chain links TRBV27 with TRBJ2-5, with a possible D match to TRBD2 (5 bases). V was cut by 4 bases and J by 2 bases, with 26 bases left in between. Germline CDR1 is MNHEY and CDR2 is SMNVEV (reference sequence). The CDR3 sequence is 19 residues long. The CDR3 sequence is CASSSAGTKGSNFQETQYF. CDR3 coding DNA: TGTGCCAGCAGTTCCGCGGGCACCAAAGGGAGCAATTTTCAAGAGACCCAGTACTTC.

J is TRBJ2-7 and V is TRBV7-6; a weak D match, TRBD2 (5 bases). Per germline, CDR1 SGHVS and CDR2 FNYEAQ. The length of the CDR3 is 12 residues. The germline V and J ends were trimmed by 3 bases and 7 bases, with 10 bases remaining between them. The CDR3 DNA reads TGTGCCAGCAGCTTCTCGACGGGAGAGCAGTACTTC. As protein: CASSFSTGEQYF.

The chain combines TRBV3-1 with TRBJ2-1, with 8 nucleotides matching TRBD1. Germline V gene lookup returns CDR1 LGHDT and CDR2 YNNKEL (reference sequence). The CDR3 consists of 15 residues. The V and J ends lost 4 bases and 2 bases, in that order; junction bases with no gene match: 4. The CDR3 coding sequence is TGTGCCAGCAGCCCAGGGGGCCTTACCTACAATGAGCAGTTCTTC. This gives the protein CASSPGGLTYNEQFF.

This chain links TRBV29-1 with TRBJ2-2, with D tentatively TRBD2 (6 bases). The V and J ends lost 5 bases and 2 bases respectively, with 12 bases between them. The CDR3 runs 14 residues. CDR1 is SQVTM, CDR2 ANQGSEA, per germline. The CDR3 nucleotides read TGCAGCGTTTCGGGGGAGATAAACACCGGGGAGCTGTTTTTT. Residues: CSVSGEINTGELFF.

This chain connects TRBV29-1 to TRBJ2-2; TRBD2 is a possible D gene (6 bases). Trimming removed 0 bases at V and 4 bases at J, with 12 bases between. The CDR3 spans 15 residues. CDR1 is SQVTM and CDR2 is ANQGSEA in the germline V gene. The CDR3 coding sequence is TGCAGCGTTGAAGACGAGACTAGGACCACCGGGGAGCTGTTTTTT. This gives the protein CSVEDETRTTGELFF.

The rearrangement links TRBV4-1 to TRBJ2-7; TRBD1 matches 7 bases. CDR3 length: 14 residues. Germline V gene data show CDR1 as MGHRA and CDR2 as YSYEKL. Trimming removed 0 bases from V and 7 bases from J; junction bases left unmatched: 6. The CDR3 spells CASSQDRGIPEQYF. In DNA, the CDR3 is TGCGCCAGCAGCCAAGACAGGGGGATCCCGGAGCAGTACTTC.

This sequence joins TRBV6-6 and TRBJ2-2; D remains ambiguous. The germline gives CDR1 MNHNY, CDR2 SVGAGI (reference sequence). Trimming took 8 bases from V and 7 from J, leaving 11 bases between them. The CDR3 length is 12 residues. CDR3: CASGSLLGELFF. The DNA of the CDR3 is TGTGCCAGCGGGTCTCTTCTCGGGGAGCTGTTTTTT.

The J gene is TRBJ1-2, the V gene TRBV6-6, with 10 bases fitting TRBD1. The CDR3 sequence is 14 residues long. V was clipped by 7 bases and J by 8 bases; unmatched bases: 10. Per the germline V gene, CDR1 is MNHNY and CDR2 is SVGAGI (reference sequence). The CDR3 is CASTPTGGSVGYTF. The CDR3 nucleotides are TGTGCCAGCACCCCGACAGGGGGCTCGGTGGGCTACACCTTC.

The rearrangement joins TRBV7-6 to TRBJ1-1; unclear D gene. This CDR3 is 13 amino acids long. With 2 bases removed from V and 1 base from J, the gap between germline ends came to 5 bases. Per germline, CDR1 SGHVS and CDR2 FNYEAQ. The DNA of the CDR3 is TGTGCCAGCAGCTTAACGTGGAACACTGAAGCTTTCTTT. This translates into CASSLTWNTEAFF. Variable domain in full (rest from reference TRBV7-6 and TRBJ1-1): GAGVSQSPRYKVTKRGQDVALRCDPISGHVSLYWYRQALGQGPEFLTYFNYEAQQDKSGLPNDRFSAERPEGSISTLTIQRTEQRDSAMYRCASSLTWNTEAFFGQGTRLTVV.

The rearrangement uses TRBV2 and TRBJ1-4, with a weak D call TRBD1 (5 bases). The CDR3 runs 12 residues. Germline lookup yields CDR1 SNHLY and CDR2 FYNNEI. V lost 6 bases to trimming and J lost 10 bases, with 12 bases between them. The chain's CDR3 is CASRIGAGKLFF. DNA for the CDR3: TGTGCCAGCAGGATTGGGGCCGGAAAACTGTTTTTT.

CDR3 sequence: CASSFNQGERYEQYF. CDR3 coding DNA: TGTGCCAGCAGTTTCAATCAGGGTGAGAGGTACGAGCAGTACTTC. This rearrangement joins TRBV12-3 or TRBV12-4 to TRBJ2-7, with D possibly being TRBD1 (5 bases). The CDR3 loop spans 15 amino acids. Trimming took off 3 bases at V and 4 bases at J, with 16 bases between the two ends.

This clonotype was detected a few times. The chain combines TRBV5-1 with TRBJ2-7; D remains unclear. V was pared by 4 bases and J by 4 bases, with 9 bases between. The CDR3 length is 12 residues. Germline CDR1 reads SGHRS; CDR2 reads YFSETQ. CDR3 region: CASSPHPYEQYF. CDR3 in DNA: TGCGCCAGCAGCCCGCACCCTTACGAGCAGTACTTC. The full variable domain, with the rest looked up from reference TRBV5-1 and TRBJ2-7, is KAGVTQTPRYLIKTRGQQVTLSCSPISGHRSVSWYQQTPGQGLQFLFEYFSETQRNKGNFPGRFSGRQFSNSRSEMNVSTLELGDSALYLCASSPHPYEQYFGPGTRLTVT.